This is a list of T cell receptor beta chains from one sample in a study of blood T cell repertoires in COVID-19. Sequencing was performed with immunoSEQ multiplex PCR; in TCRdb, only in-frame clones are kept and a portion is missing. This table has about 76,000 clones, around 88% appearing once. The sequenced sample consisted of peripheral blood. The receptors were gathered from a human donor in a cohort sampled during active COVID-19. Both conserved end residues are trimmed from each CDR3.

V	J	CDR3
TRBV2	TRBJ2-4	ASSGGTGGKNIQY
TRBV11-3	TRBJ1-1	ASSRDRHTEAF
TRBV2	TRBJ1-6	ASKGVSGGNSPLH
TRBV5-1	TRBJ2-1	ASSNRDRGFNEQF
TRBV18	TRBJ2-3	ASSQIAGEISTDTQY
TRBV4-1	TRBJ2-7	ASSQDRVYEQY
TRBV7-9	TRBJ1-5	ASSLERAGNQPQH
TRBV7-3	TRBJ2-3	ASSPRGQPTDTQY
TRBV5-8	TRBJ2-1	ASSLHRDYNEQF
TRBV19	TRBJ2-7	ASSPFVTGTYEQY
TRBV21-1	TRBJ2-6	AGVGAVSGANVLT
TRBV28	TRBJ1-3	ASIWGTPRSGNTIY
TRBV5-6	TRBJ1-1	ASSLLGGVDTEAF
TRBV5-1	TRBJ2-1	ASSFHSGTGPRTNEQF
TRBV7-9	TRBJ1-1	ASSLGTANTEAF
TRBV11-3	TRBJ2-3	ASSLGAIGDTQY
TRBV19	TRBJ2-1	ASSKTSGTFYNEQF
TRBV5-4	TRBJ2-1	ASRKGLEISYNEQF
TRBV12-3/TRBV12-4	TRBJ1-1	ASGTRLDEAF
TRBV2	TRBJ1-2	ASSAPGQIFGYGYT
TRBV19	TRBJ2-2	ASSTTKLAGGPTGELF
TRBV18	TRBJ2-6	ASSPPRSGANVLT
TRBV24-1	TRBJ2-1	ATGQGGNNEQF
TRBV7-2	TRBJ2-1	ASSLFPGEQF
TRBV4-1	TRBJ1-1	ASSQVVGVTEAF
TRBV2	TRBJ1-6	ASSVSSPGNSPLH
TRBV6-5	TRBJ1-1	ASSWTENTEAF
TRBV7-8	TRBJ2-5	ASSPDRYQETQY
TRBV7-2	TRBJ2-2	ASSPWGGVTGELF
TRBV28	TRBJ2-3	ASSFGAFGTDTQY
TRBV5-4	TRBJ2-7	ASSSKPLAGGEAQY
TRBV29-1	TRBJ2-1	SGLTGGNEQF
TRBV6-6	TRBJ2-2	ASNRGLAGELF
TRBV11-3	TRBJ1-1	ASSLEGLNPNTEAF
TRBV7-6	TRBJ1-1	ATRRGGHTEAF
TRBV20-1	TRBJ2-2	SASSDRVTGELF
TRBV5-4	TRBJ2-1	ASSRTSGGGSYNEQF